Presented here are 29 T cell receptor beta chains from one specimen sequenced in a study of blood T cells in healthy people across ages. Through a sample-barcoded 5' primer and a J-beta primer mix, a second PCR was run for roughly 6 to 12 cycles. TCRdb called the 5' RACE reads again in MiXCR, with one record for every CDR3 protein. The top ten hold around 30% of the sample, which has hundreds of thousands of distinct CDR3 sequences, about 59% seen once. Sequencing input: blood. The receptors come from a man aged 25 to 45 in good health.

This clonotype has more than one count but fewer than ten. The gene calls are TRBV2 and TRBJ2-7; TRBD1 is a possible D gene (6 bases). This CDR3 region has 14 residues. Germline CDR1 reads SNHLY; CDR2 reads FYNNEI. V was clipped by 5 bases and J by 1 base, with 12 bases between them. The CDR3 bases are TGTGCCAGCAGTCCGGACAGACTGTCCTACGAGCAGTACTTC. Translating gives CASSPDRLSYEQYF.

The chain combines TRBV20-1 with TRBJ2-3, with 7 bases aligning to TRBD2. V lost 6 bases and J lost 2; bases outside the gene matches: 5. The CDR3 has 13 residues. Looked up from germline, CDR1 is DFQATT and CDR2 is SNEGSKA (reference sequence). DNA for the CDR3: TGCAGTGCGCCCGGGACTACCACAGATACGCAGTATTTT. Translating it yields CSAPGTTTDTQYF.

On this clonotype itself: Germline is not matched at one junction end, which may reflect a read error. This chain links TRBV20-1 with TRBJ2-3, with 12 bases aligning to TRBD2. The CDR3 extends over 14 amino acids. Germline values: CDR1 DFQATT, CDR2 SNEGSKA (reference sequence). The CDR3 loop reads CSATSGGVGDMQYF. Written as DNA, the CDR3 is TGCAGTGCTACTAGCGGGGGGGTAGGGGATATGCAGTATTTT.

The rearrangement uses TRBV7-8 and TRBJ2-2; unclear D gene. The length of the CDR3 is 14 residues. CDR1 is SGHVS and CDR2 is FQNEAQ in the germline V gene. V lost 2 bases and J lost 8, with 12 bases in between. The CDR3 sequence: CASSLPASVGELFF. CDR3 nucleotide sequence: TGTGCCAGCAGCTTACCAGCGTCCGTTGGGGAGCTGTTTTTT.

The chain has TRBV6-5 and TRBJ2-2; 7 positions match TRBD2. The CDR3 spans 14 residues. Germline CDR1 MNHEY, CDR2 SVGAGI. Trimming cost V 5 bases and J 6 bases; bases outside gene matches: 6. CDR3 in amino acids: CASSPAGTPGELFF. The CDR3 DNA sequence: TGTGCCAGCAGTCCAGCGGGGACGCCCGGGGAGCTGTTTTTT.

V is TRBV9 and J is TRBJ2-1; 9 bases are a match to TRBD2. With the DNA end fitting TRBJ2-7 better, the J assignment may be wrong. Germline V gene sequence: CDR1 SGDLS, CDR2 YYNGEE. CDR3 size: 15 residues. The CDR3 DNA follows: TGTGCCAGCAGCCCACGGATTAGCGGGGGAGGCGAGCAGTACTTC. Its protein is CASSPRISGGGEQYF.

This chain's CDR3 is CASSQQEDTQYF. The CDR3 DNA sequence: TGCGCCAGCAGCCAACAAGAAGATACGCAGTATTTT. The chain has TRBV4-1 and TRBJ2-3, with D uncertain. The CDR3 length is 12 residues. V was cut by 2 bases and J by 5 bases, with 5 bases left in between. CDR1 and CDR2 (germline): MGHRA, YSYEKL.

The gene calls are TRBV6-5 and TRBJ1-2; 9 bases are a match to TRBD1. There are 15 residues in the CDR3. Germline values: CDR1 MNHEY, CDR2 SVGAGI. The ends lost 4 bases at V and 1 base at J; junction bases unmatched: 4. CDR3 in amino acids: CASSFGTGNNYGYTF. The DNA for the CDR3 is TGTGCCAGCAGTTTTGGGACAGGGAATAACTATGGCTACACCTTC.

The chain recombines TRBV20-1 with TRBJ2-7; a possible D gene is TRBD2 (6 bases). V shed 3 bases and J shed 4 bases, with 13 bases lying between them. The germline gives CDR1 DFQATT, CDR2 SNEGSKA (reference sequence). The CDR3 is 13 residues long. The CDR3 DNA reads as TGCAGTGCTAGGGCGGGGCGCCGGTACGAGCAGTACTTC. Protein product: CSARAGRRYEQYF.

This clonotype came up a few times. The chain combines TRBV20-1 with TRBJ2-3; D is possibly TRBD2 (6 bases). CDR3 size: 15 residues. In germline, CDR1 is DFQATT, CDR2 SNEGSKA (reference sequence). The V gene lost 6 bases and the J gene lost 0 bases, with 16 bases spanning the gap. The CDR3 here is CSAGGTAASTDTQYF. DNA for the CDR3: TGCAGTGCAGGAGGGACTGCGGCTAGCACAGATACGCAGTATTTT.

This rearrangement joins TRBV6-2 or TRBV6-3 to TRBJ2-4, with 10 bases matching TRBD2. The end of the DNA fits TRBJ2-7 better, so the J call may be wrong. Germline V gene sequence: CDR1 MNHEY, CDR2 SVGEGT. The CDR3 sequence is 15 residues long. CDR3: CASRASGGRSYEQYF. The CDR3, as DNA: TGTGCCAGCAGGGCTAGCGGGGGCCGTTCCTACGAGCAGTACTTC.

As regards this clonotype: The germline gene is not matched at one end of the junction; a read error may be the cause. The chain has TRBV3-1 and TRBJ2-1; D unclear. The CDR3 is made up of 13 amino acids. Germline loops: CDR1 LGHDT, CDR2 YNNKEL (reference sequence). CDR3 sequence reads: CASSPENYNEQFF. The CDR3 DNA is TGCGCCAGCAGCCCCGAGAACTACAATGAGCAGTTCTTC.

There are a few counts of this clonotype. The chain joins TRBV4-3 to TRBJ2-3; D not resolved. The CDR3 is 17 amino acids. V shed 0 bases and J shed 1 base, with 14 bases lying between them. Germline loops: CDR1 LGHNA, CDR2 YSLEER. The CDR3: CASSQESSADRTDTQYF. For the CDR3, the DNA is TGCGCCAGCAGCCAAGAAAGTTCCGCGGACCGCACAGATACGCAGTATTTT.

V and J are TRBV12-3 or TRBV12-4 and TRBJ1-1, with D possibly matching TRBD1 (5 bases). Trimming left V 1 base short and J 5 bases short, with 14 bases between. The CDR3 is made up of 15 amino acids. In DNA form, the CDR3 reads TGTGCCAGCAGTTTAGTCGGGGGGAGGGAAACTGAAGCTTTCTTT. It yields the protein CASSLVGGRETEAFF.

To note about this clonotype: One end of the junction fails to match germline, which may point to a read error. The V gene is TRBV10-3, the J gene TRBJ2-2; TRBD1 might be the D (6 bases). The length of the CDR3 is 15 residues. CDR1 ENHRY and CDR2 SYGVKD come from the germline V gene. In DNA, the CDR3 is TGTGCCACTAACCGGGACACGACGAACGCCGGGGAGCTGTTTTTT. Translation gives CATNRDTTNAGELFF.

This clonotype came up a few times. The chain links TRBV15 to TRBJ1-2, with D unclear. Germline lookup yields CDR1 LNHNV and CDR2 YYDKDF (reference sequence). V was trimmed by 1 base and J by 5 bases, leaving 8 bases between them. The CDR3 is made up of 13 amino acids. This CDR3 is CATSRGDQYGYTF. In nucleotides, the CDR3 is TGTGCCACCAGCAGAGGGGATCAGTATGGCTACACCTTC.

The chain has TRBV6-1 and TRBJ2-1; the D gene is possibly TRBD1 (6 bases). Per germline, CDR1 MNHNS and CDR2 SASEGT. This CDR3 has 13 amino acids. The V end was cut by 5 bases, the J end by 12 bases, with 17 bases between. CDR3 DNA sequence: TGTGCCAGCAGTCGAGTTGCAGACAGGAGGCAGTTCTTC. Its translation is CASSRVADRRQFF.

About this clonotype itself: With a much larger clone just one base away, this may be a read error. The chain employs TRBV29-1 and TRBJ2-7; D gene uncertain. This CDR3 has 15 residues. The V gene lost 2 bases and the J gene lost 7 bases, with 21 bases spanning the gap. From germline, CDR1 is SQVTM and CDR2 ANQGSEA. The CDR3 reads CSVESGDGSYNEQYF. CDR3 DNA sequence: TGCAGCGTTGAATCCGGTGACGGCTCCTACAATGAGCAGTACTTC.

This clonotype was seen a few times. This rearrangement joins TRBV7-9 to TRBJ1-2; 9 positions agree with TRBD1. Germline trimming cut 4 bases from V and 6 bases from J; bases unmatched to any gene: 9. Germline CDR1 reads SEHNR; CDR2 reads FQNEAQ (reference sequence). The CDR3 has 15 amino acids. CDR3 in amino acids: CASSSRDRVSDGYTF. CDR3 coding DNA: TGTGCCAGCAGCTCCCGGGACAGGGTCTCGGATGGCTACACCTTC.

This clonotype was observed a handful of times. The V gene is TRBV7-8, the J gene TRBJ2-7; D might be TRBD1 or TRBD2, each matching 6 bases. The CDR3 spans 16 residues. Germline V gene data show CDR1 as SGHVS and CDR2 as FQNEAQ. V lost 2 bases to trimming and J lost 6 bases, with 20 bases between them. The CDR3 reads CASSLRSEGGGGEQYF. CDR3 DNA: TGTGCCAGCAGCTTAAGGTCCGAGGGGGGTGGAGGCGAGCAGTACTTC.

On this clonotype itself: The junction shows a germline mismatch at one end, possibly a read error. The V and J genes are TRBV18 and TRBJ2-7; 12 bases align to TRBD1. The CDR3 contains 15 residues. Germline V gives CDR1 KGHSH, CDR2 LQKENI. In nucleotides, the CDR3 is TGTGCCAGCTCGCCACGGGACAGGGGGCTCTACGAGCAGTACTTC. Protein sequence: CASSPRDRGLYEQYF. The whole variable domain, filled in from reference TRBV18 and TRBJ2-7, reads NAGVMQNPRHLVRRRGQEARLRCSPMKGHSHVYWYRQLPEEGLKFMVYLQKENIIDESGMPKERFSAEFPKEGPSILRIQQVVRGDSAAYFCASSPRDRGLYEQYFGPGTRLTVT.

The rearrangement joins TRBV10-3 to TRBJ2-3, with 11 bases that match TRBD2. The ends lost 6 bases at V and 1 base at J; junction bases unmatched: 6. Germline CDR1 is ENHRY and CDR2 is SYGVKD. The CDR3 is made up of 16 amino acids. CDR3 nucleotide sequence: TGTGCCATCAGGGACTTTAGCGGGGGGGGCACAGATACGCAGTATTTT. Encoded protein: CAIRDFSGGGTDTQYF.

This clonotype has a handful of counts. The rearrangement links TRBV12-3 or TRBV12-4 to TRBJ2-5, with 14 bases matching TRBD2. The CDR3 totals 16 residues. After removal of 5 bases from V and 4 bases from J, the junction contained 6 bases not matched to a gene. DNA for the CDR3: TGTGCCAGCAGTCAGACTAGCGGGGGGGCCAGAGAGACCCAGTACTTC. Translating gives CASSQTSGGARETQYF.

This sequence joins TRBV3-1 and TRBJ2-3, with TRBD2 matching 8 bases. The length of the CDR3 is 15 residues. In germline, CDR1 is LGHDT, CDR2 YNNKEL (reference sequence). The V and J ends lost 2 bases and 1 base, in that order; junction bases with no gene match: 2. The CDR3 DNA follows: TGTGCCAGCAGCCAAAGAGCGGGGGGCACAGATACGCAGTATTTT. Protein sequence: CASSQRAGGTDTQYF.

The CDR3 bases are TGCGCCAGCAGCTTGCCTCTGCTGGGGGGAACCGGCGGCTACACCTTC. Translation: CASSLPLLGGTGGYTF. The gene calls are TRBV5-1 and TRBJ1-2, with a weak D call TRBD1 (5 bases). The germline gives CDR1 SGHRS, CDR2 YFSETQ. V was clipped by 1 base and J by 8 bases, with 21 bases between them. The CDR3 is made up of 16 amino acids. Combining the CDR3 with reference TRBV5-1 and TRBJ1-2 gives the whole variable domain KAGVTQTPRYLIKTRGQQVTLSCSPISGHRSVSWYQQTPGQGLQFLFEYFSETQRNKGNFPGRFSGRQFSNSRSEMNVSTLELGDSALYLCASSLPLLGGTGGYTFGSGTRLTVV.

This clonotype showed up just once. The CDR3 protein is CASSPRQRDGGGITNTGELFF. The CDR3, as DNA: TGTGCCAGCAGTCCCCGACAGCGGGATGGCGGGGGGATCACGAACACCGGGGAGCTGTTTTTT. This chain links TRBV12-3 or TRBV12-4 with TRBJ2-2, with 8 bases that match TRBD2. The CDR3 is 21 residues long. J was trimmed by 0 bases and V by 5 bases; bases with no gene match: 20.

This clonotype was seen only once. The chain is built from TRBV27 and TRBJ1-4; a possible D gene is TRBD1 (6 bases). Per the germline V gene, CDR1 is MNHEY and CDR2 is SMNVEV (reference sequence). The CDR3 is 15 amino acids. Trimming took 3 bases from V and 6 from J, leaving 14 bases between them. The CDR3 DNA is TGTGCCAGCAGTTTCTACAGGGCAGGGGATGAAAAACTGTTTTTT. Its protein product is CASSFYRAGDEKLFF.

CDR3 protein: CASSLDRADTGELFF. CDR3 coding DNA: TGTGCCAGCAGCTTGGACAGGGCGGACACCGGGGAGCTGTTTTTT. This chain links TRBV7-9 with TRBJ2-2; 8 bases are a match to TRBD1. CDR1 and CDR2 (germline): SEHNR, FQNEAQ (reference sequence). V shed 3 bases, J shed 3 bases, and the junction held 3 bases outside the gene matches. This CDR3 has 15 residues.

This clonotype was counted a few times. This chain joins TRBV12-3 or TRBV12-4 and TRBJ2-6; TRBD1 or TRBD2 may be the D gene (5 bases each). V lost 2 bases to trimming and J lost 2 bases, with 10 bases between them. This CDR3 comprises 16 residues. The CDR3 coding sequence is TGTGCCAGCAGTTTATCGGGGCTGCCTGGGGCCAACGTCCTGACTTTC. It encodes CASSLSGLPGANVLTF.